A single sample gave rise to the 9 T cell receptor beta chains below, sequenced in a study of T cell responses to AZD1222 COVID-19 vaccine. The protocol was immunoSEQ multiplex PCR, while the TCRdb copy is restricted to in-frame clones and leaves out a portion. The repertoire has roughly 180,000 clones, 88% of them found once; the top ten carry approximately 0.5%. Material: peripheral blood, obtained on day 0 of AZD1222 vaccination. The source is an adult in good health.

The J gene is TRBJ1-6, the V gene TRBV6-5; TRBD1 aligns across 9 bases. The junction had 4 bases not matched to a gene; V was cut back by 4 bases and J by 9 bases. CDR1 and CDR2 (germline): MNHEY, SVGAGI. The length of the CDR3 is 14 residues. CDR3 in DNA: TGTGCCAGCAGTTCCGGGACAGGGACTTCACCCCTCCACTTT. Its translation is CASSSGTGTSPLHF.

The chain carries TRBV11-2 and TRBJ2-2; perhaps TRBD1 as D (7 bases). The CDR3 loop spans 15 amino acids. CDR1 and CDR2 (germline): SGHAT, FQNNGV. Trimming shortened V by 5 bases and J by 3 bases, and 13 bases separated the two germline ends. CDR3 nucleotides: TGTGCCAGCAGCCGCAGGGGGGCGGACACCGGGGAGCTGTTTTTT. Translated, it gives CASSRRGADTGELFF.

The chain joins TRBV7-9 to TRBJ2-7, with D maybe TRBD1 (6 bases). This CDR3 region has 15 residues. Germline CDR1 SEHNR, CDR2 FQNEAQ (reference sequence). Trimming shortened V by 5 bases and J by 0 bases, and 14 bases separated the two germline ends. The CDR3 sequence is CASSHPRDNSYEQYF. In DNA form, the CDR3 reads TGTGCCAGCAGCCACCCCCGGGACAACTCCTACGAGCAGTACTTC.

The chain joins TRBV4-1 to TRBJ1-4; tentative D call: TRBD1 (5 bases). Trimming stripped 6 bases from V and 2 bases from J, with 16 bases between. This CDR3 spans 16 amino acids. Germline values: CDR1 MGHRA, CDR2 YSYEKL. CDR3: CASRLRGIQTNEKLFF. The CDR3 DNA follows: TGCGCCAGCAGACTGAGGGGTATTCAGACTAATGAAAAACTGTTTTTT.

The chain employs TRBV5-1 and TRBJ1-2; 7 bases line up with TRBD1. Germline CDR1 and CDR2: SGHRS and YFSETQ. The trim removed 4 bases at V and 2 bases at J, leaving 8 bases unmatched. The CDR3 sequence is 15 residues long. Here the CDR3 DNA reads TGCGCCAGCAGCCCGACCCCGGGACAGAACTATGGCTACACCTTC. This encodes CASSPTPGQNYGYTF.

The chain recombines TRBV6-5 with TRBJ2-7, with unresolved D. Germline CDR1 MNHEY, CDR2 SVGAGI. V gave up 2 bases and J gave up 3 bases, with 8 bases separating them. The CDR3 has 13 amino acids. The DNA for the CDR3 is TGTGCCAGCAGTTACGCACCCTTCTACGAGCAGTACTTC. This sequence encodes CASSYAPFYEQYF.

The gene calls are TRBV7-9 and TRBJ2-3, with D perhaps TRBD2 (6 bases). CDR3 length: 14 residues. Germline V gene data show CDR1 as SEHNR and CDR2 as FQNEAQ (reference sequence). V was pared by 5 bases and J by 4 bases, with 13 bases between. CDR3 residues: CASSPWRDSDTQYF. The DNA of the CDR3 is TGTGCCAGCAGCCCCTGGCGGGACTCAGATACGCAGTATTTT.

The V call is TRBV11-2, the J call TRBJ2-5; 10 bases match TRBD1. With 3 bases clipped from V and 2 bases from J, the junction kept 0 bases outside the gene matches. This CDR3 has 14 residues. CDR1 SGHAT and CDR2 FQNNGV come from the germline V gene. CDR3 residues: CASSLGQGQETQYF. The CDR3 DNA reads as TGTGCCAGCAGCTTGGGACAGGGGCAAGAGACCCAGTACTTC.

The chain links TRBV10-2 to TRBJ2-3, with D perhaps matching TRBD1 (5 bases). Germline loops: CDR1 WSHSY, CDR2 SAAADI. The V and J ends lost 3 bases and 4 bases respectively, with 5 bases between them. The CDR3 spans 12 residues. CDR3 nucleotides: TGCGCCAGCAGTGAAGGGGCAGATACGCAGTATTTT. As protein: CASSEGADTQYF.